This T cell receptor beta chain came from a study of blood T cell repertoires in COVID-19. Across the study: Samples came from the United States, Italy and Spain, spanning acute and convalescent COVID-19.

The CDR3 sequence is 16 residues long. Germline V lookup: CDR1 SGHRS, CDR2 YFSETQ. V gave up 5 bases and J gave up 5 bases; unmatched junction bases: 8. In the original processing: Amplification of reference gene primers was used by the study to estimate nucleated cell counts. The assay was immunoSEQ multiplex PCR, and TCRdb's table has in-frame clones only and misses some. D and trimming come from the DNA, and the V and J calls and clone size come from that table. The sample contains 200,000 or so clones, 70% to 90% of which appear only once. This clonotype originated in a man aged 45-65 years who had recovered from COVID-19. The chain joins TRBV5-1 to TRBJ2-2; TRBD2 matches 11 bases. Sequencing was done on a sample of peripheral blood. Here the CDR3 reads CASSFTSGSRTGELFF. CDR3 nucleotides: TGCGCCAGCAGTTTTACTAGCGGGAGTAGGACCGGGGAGCTGTTTTTT. Based on the CDR3 plus reference TRBV5-1 and TRBJ2-2, the full variable domain is KAGVTQTPRYLIKTRGQQVTLSCSPISGHRSVSWYQQTPGQGLQFLFEYFSETQRNKGNFPGRFSGRQFSNSRSEMNVSTLELGDSALYLCASSFTSGSRTGELFFGEGSRLTVL.